These T cell receptor beta chains were read from a single sample in a study of chemoradiotherapy in HPV16-positive cancers. Some clones are missing from TCRdb's copy, which holds only in-frame ones; the method was immunoSEQ multiplex PCR. The sample lists approximately 58,000 clones, around 90% occurring once. The starting material was blood, obtained from a patient who underwent chemoradiotherapy. The origin of the receptors is a human donor with HPV-associated anogenital cancer. Both conserved end residues are part of each CDR3. Each record gives: CDR3 DNA, CDR3 protein, J gene, V gene, D gene, clone size. D genes are given only for firm matches. Not every row has a clone size; where given, it reads once, few, many or a size class.

DNA: TGCGCCAGCAGCCAAGACAAGAACACTGAAGCTTTCTTT; CDR3: CASSQDKNTEAFF; J: TRBJ1-1; V: TRBV4-3; D: .; size: .
DNA: TGTGCCAGCAGCTTAACGGGACAGGGGATTAATGAAAAACTGTTTTTT; CDR3: CASSLTGQGINEKLFF; J: TRBJ1-4; V: TRBV11-2; D: TRBD1; size: .
DNA: TGCGCCAGCAGCTTGGAGCCGGGGAGACACAATGAGCAGTTCTTC; CDR3: CASSLEPGRHNEQFF; J: TRBJ2-1; V: TRBV5-1; D: .; size: .
DNA: TGTGCCAGCAGCTTGGAGACCCCGAGCGAGCAGTACTTC; CDR3: CASSLETPSEQYF; J: TRBJ2-7; V: TRBV4-2; D: .; size: .
DNA: TGCGCCAGCAACTCCCTCCGAACAGGGGACCCCATCTCTGGAAACACCATATATTTT; CDR3: CASNSLRTGDPISGNTIYF; J: TRBJ1-3; V: TRBV5-1; D: TRBD1; size: .
DNA: TGTGCCAGCAGTTACAGGGGTGGTGAAAAACTGTTTTTT; CDR3: CASSYRGGEKLFF; J: TRBJ1-4; V: TRBV6-6; D: .; size: .
DNA: TGTGCCAGCAGCCAAGGACTTGAGACCGATGAGCAGTTCTTC; CDR3: CASSQGLETDEQFF; J: TRBJ2-1; V: TRBV4-2; D: .; size: .
DNA: TGTGCCACCAGCAGAGATCCTGGACAGATTTATCAGCCCCAGCATTTT; CDR3: CATSRDPGQIYQPQHF; J: TRBJ1-5; V: TRBV15; D: .; size: .
DNA: TGTGCCAGTAGTATAGGACCTAGCGGGAGATGGGGTGCCGGGGAGCTGTTTTTT; CDR3: CASSIGPSGRWGAGELFF; J: TRBJ2-2; V: TRBV19; D: TRBD2; size: once
DNA: TGTGCCAGCAGCTCTTCGATCGCTAACTATGGCTACACCTTC; CDR3: CASSSSIANYGYTF; J: TRBJ1-2; V: TRBV5-5; D: .; size: .
DNA: TGTGCCAGCAGTCGAGCGGGAGGGCCAGGAGATACGCAGTATTTT; CDR3: CASSRAGGPGDTQYF; J: TRBJ2-3; V: TRBV6-4; D: TRBD2; size: .
DNA: TGTGCCAGCAGCCCGCTCGGGACAGCGAACACCGGGGAGCTGTTTTTT; CDR3: CASSPLGTANTGELFF; J: TRBJ2-2; V: TRBV5-8; D: TRBD1; size: .
DNA: TGTGCCAGCAGCGTCCTTCGGACAGCCTATGGCTACACCTTC; CDR3: CASSVLRTAYGYTF; J: TRBJ1-2; V: TRBV7-8; D: .; size: .
DNA: TGTGCCAGCAGCACCTACAGGGGATTAGGAGATACGCAGTATTTT; CDR3: CASSTYRGLGDTQYF; J: TRBJ2-3; V: TRBV11-2; D: TRBD1; size: .
DNA: TGTGCCAGCAGTTATGACGGGAGCTCCTATAATTCACCCCTCCACTTT; CDR3: CASSYDGSSYNSPLHF; J: TRBJ1-6; V: TRBV6-5; D: .; size: .
DNA: TGTGCCAGCAGCTTAGAGGTAGGGGGTCCAAATTCGGCCCTCCACTTT; CDR3: CASSLEVGGPNSALHF; J: TRBJ1-6; V: TRBV7-2; D: .; size: .
DNA: TGTGCCTGGAGTAAAGACAGTAGGACTGAAGCTTTCTTT; CDR3: CAWSKDSRTEAFF; J: TRBJ1-1; V: TRBV30; D: .; size: few
DNA: TGTGCCAGCAGCCAGGGACTAGCGGGAGAAAATGAGCAGTTCTTC; CDR3: CASSQGLAGENEQFF; J: TRBJ2-1; V: TRBV2; D: TRBD2; size: .
DNA: TGTGCCAGCAGTCCCTTAGGACAGCCAAACTATGGCTACACCTTC; CDR3: CASSPLGQPNYGYTF; J: TRBJ1-2; V: TRBV27; D: .; size: .
DNA: TGTGCCACCAGCAGAGAGAGGGGGGATGTCGAGCAGTACTTC; CDR3: CATSRERGDVEQYF; J: TRBJ2-7; V: TRBV15; D: .; size: .
DNA: TGTGCCAGCAGCGTAGGACCCAGCGGGATCTCCTACAATGAGCAGTTCTTC; CDR3: CASSVGPSGISYNEQFF; J: TRBJ2-1; V: TRBV9; D: TRBD2; size: .
DNA: TGTGCCAGCAGTGGACAGTATAATGAAAAACTGTTTTTT; CDR3: CASSGQYNEKLFF; J: TRBJ1-4; V: TRBV2; D: .; size: .
DNA: TGTGCCAGCAGCGCTGATCCGGGAATCTACGAGCAGTACTTC; CDR3: CASSADPGIYEQYF; J: TRBJ2-7; V: TRBV9; D: .; size: .
DNA: TGTGCCATCAATCCGGGGGGGCGAGACACCGGGGAGCTGTTTTTT; CDR3: CAINPGGRDTGELFF; J: TRBJ2-2; V: TRBV10-3; D: TRBD2; size: .
DNA: TGTGCCAGTATGGGGATGGGGACTAGTGAAGCTTTCTTT; CDR3: CASMGMGTSEAFF; J: TRBJ1-1; V: TRBV19; D: .; size: .
DNA: TGTGCCAGTACCCTTGGGGGAGCACATGAGCAGTTCTTC; CDR3: CASTLGGAHEQFF; J: TRBJ2-1; V: TRBV19; D: .; size: .
DNA: TGTGCCACCAGCAGAGAGGCTAGCGGGAGGGATGAGCAGTTCTTC; CDR3: CATSREASGRDEQFF; J: TRBJ2-1; V: TRBV15; D: TRBD2; size: .
DNA: TGTGCCACCAGCAGAGATCTAGGGTCTAATGAAAAACTGTTTTTT; CDR3: CATSRDLGSNEKLFF; J: TRBJ1-4; V: TRBV15; D: .; size: .
DNA: TGTGCCAGCAGTCACGCGGGGACCGTAGAACGGAAAGCTTTCTTT; CDR3: CASSHAGTVERKAFF; J: TRBJ1-1; V: TRBV5-4; D: .; size: .
DNA: TGTGCCAGCAGCCCCTCAGGGATTGACTATGGCTACACCTTC; CDR3: CASSPSGIDYGYTF; J: TRBJ1-2; V: TRBV7-9; D: .; size: .
DNA: TGTGCCTGGAGTAGCAACGAAGAGCCCCAGCATTTT; CDR3: CAWSSNEEPQHF; J: TRBJ1-5; V: TRBV30; D: .; size: .
DNA: TGTGCCAGCAGTGAGACTTGGACAGGGAAATCACCCCTCCACTTT; CDR3: CASSETWTGKSPLHF; J: TRBJ1-6; V: TRBV6-1; D: TRBD1; size: few
DNA: TGCGCCAGCAGTGGACAGGGGGCAGATACGCAGTATTTT; CDR3: CASSGQGADTQYF; J: TRBJ2-3; V: TRBV10-2; D: TRBD1; size: .
DNA: TGTGCCAGCAGTTACGGGGATCTAGCGGGGCCGGAGACCCAGTACTTC; CDR3: CASSYGDLAGPETQYF; J: TRBJ2-5; V: TRBV6-5; D: TRBD2; size: .
DNA: TGTGCCAGCAGCTCTTTCTTAACGTCCGAAAATCAGCCCCAGCATTTT; CDR3: CASSSFLTSENQPQHF; J: TRBJ1-5; V: TRBV7-6; D: .; size: .
DNA: TGTGCCAGCAGCTCACAACAGGGGCCCACCGGGGAGCTGTTTTTT; CDR3: CASSSQQGPTGELFF; J: TRBJ2-2; V: TRBV9; D: TRBD1; size: .
DNA: TGTGCCAGCAATAAAGGGGCGACAGATACGCAGTATTTT; CDR3: CASNKGATDTQYF; J: TRBJ2-3; V: TRBV7-6; D: .; size: .
DNA: TGTGCCAGCAGTGAAAGATCCGGGGAGGCTAATCGCGAGCAGTTCTTC; CDR3: CASSERSGEANREQFF; J: TRBJ2-1; V: TRBV6-1; D: .; size: .
DNA: TGTGCCAGCAGCCCGGGCACTGATCAGCCCCAGCATTTT; CDR3: CASSPGTDQPQHF; J: TRBJ1-5; V: TRBV5-4; D: .; size: .
DNA: TGTGCCAGCAGACCGGGTAGGGCCGGGGAGCTGTTTTTT; CDR3: CASRPGRAGELFF; J: TRBJ2-2; V: TRBV14; D: .; size: .
DNA: TGCGCCAGCAGTGATGGGACTAGCGGGGGATACGAGCAGTACTTC; CDR3: CASSDGTSGGYEQYF; J: TRBJ2-7; V: TRBV10-1; D: TRBD2; size: .
DNA: TGTGCCAGCGGGGAGTACACTGAAGCTTTCTTT; CDR3: CASGEYTEAFF; J: TRBJ1-1; V: TRBV6-1; D: .; size: once
DNA: TGTGCCAGCTCACCGGACGTGGAGTTGAGGGATGGCTACACCTTC; CDR3: CASSPDVELRDGYTF; J: TRBJ1-2; V: TRBV18; D: .; size: .
DNA: TGCGCCAGCAGCCGGTCCGGGACTAGCGGGGGGGACTCCAGTACGCAGTATTTT; CDR3: CASSRSGTSGGDSSTQYF; J: TRBJ2-3; V: TRBV4-1; D: TRBD2; size: .
DNA: TGTGCCAGCAGCTTAGACAGGGCAGAGACCCAGTACTTC; CDR3: CASSLDRAETQYF; J: TRBJ2-5; V: TRBV11-2; D: .; size: .
DNA: TGTGCCAGCAGTTTTACCGGACAGGGGGCCCACACCATATATTTT; CDR3: CASSFTGQGAHTIYF; J: TRBJ1-3; V: TRBV27; D: TRBD1; size: .
DNA: TGTGCCAGCAGCTTAGACAGGGGGACAGATACGCAGTATTTT; CDR3: CASSLDRGTDTQYF; J: TRBJ2-3; V: TRBV11-2; D: TRBD1; size: .
DNA: TGTGCCAGTACCGACGGACAGGGGAGTGCTCAGCCCCAGCATTTT; CDR3: CASTDGQGSAQPQHF; J: TRBJ1-5; V: TRBV19; D: TRBD1; size: .
DNA: TGTGCCAGCAGTGAACAGGCCTACGAGCAGTACTTC; CDR3: CASSEQAYEQYF; J: TRBJ2-7; V: TRBV2; D: .; size: .
DNA: TGTGCCAGCAGTGATGGGGATCAGCCCCAGCATTTT; CDR3: CASSDGDQPQHF; J: TRBJ1-5; V: TRBV6-1; D: .; size: .
DNA: TGTGCCAGCAGCCCCCGGGGGGACACGAGGACCCAGTACTTC; CDR3: CASSPRGDTRTQYF; J: TRBJ2-5; V: TRBV7-2; D: .; size: .
DNA: TGTGCCAGCAGGACAGGGGGCGAGCACTATGGCTACACCTTC; CDR3: CASRTGGEHYGYTF; J: TRBJ1-2; V: TRBV5-4; D: TRBD1; size: .
DNA: TGTGCTAGTGGTTTGGTGGGGGCGAGGGACACTGAAGCTTTCTTT; CDR3: CASGLVGARDTEAFF; J: TRBJ1-1; V: TRBV12-5; D: .; size: .
DNA: TGTGCCAGCAGCCAGGGTCAGCGCGGCTACACCTTC; CDR3: CASSQGQRGYTF; J: TRBJ1-2; V: TRBV5-5; D: .; size: .
DNA: TGTGCCAGCAGCTTTGGCGGGAGGGCCCGCGGTGAGCAGTTCTTC; CDR3: CASSFGGRARGEQFF; J: TRBJ2-1; V: TRBV11-2; D: TRBD2; size: .
DNA: TGTGCCAGTAGTATAGAGGTCCGGATTAATGAGCAGTTCTTC; CDR3: CASSIEVRINEQFF; J: TRBJ2-1; V: TRBV19; D: .; size: .
DNA: TGTGCCAGCAGTTTAGAACAAAAAAGAAACAATGAGCAGTTCTTC; CDR3: CASSLEQKRNNEQFF; J: TRBJ2-1; V: TRBV27; D: .; size: .
DNA: TGTGCCAGCAGCTTAGTGGGAGACGAGCAGTACTTC; CDR3: CASSLVGDEQYF; J: TRBJ2-7; V: TRBV7-9; D: .; size: .
DNA: TGTGCCAGCTCCCGTGGGGGCGACGGATACAATGAGCAGTTCTTC; CDR3: CASSRGGDGYNEQFF; J: TRBJ2-1; V: TRBV6-4; D: .; size: .
DNA: TGTGCCAGCAGTGAAAGGGGAAGCAATCAGCCCCAGCATTTT; CDR3: CASSERGSNQPQHF; J: TRBJ1-5; V: TRBV6-1; D: .; size: .